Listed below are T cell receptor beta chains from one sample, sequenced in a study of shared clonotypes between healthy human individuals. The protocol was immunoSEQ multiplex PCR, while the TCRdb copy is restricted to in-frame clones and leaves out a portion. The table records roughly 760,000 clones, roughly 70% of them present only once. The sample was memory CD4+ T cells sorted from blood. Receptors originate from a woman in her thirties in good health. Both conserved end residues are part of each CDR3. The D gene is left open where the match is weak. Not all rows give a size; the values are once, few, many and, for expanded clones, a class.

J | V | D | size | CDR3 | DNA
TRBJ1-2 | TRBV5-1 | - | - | CASSRWTLSDGYTF | TGCGCCAGCAGCCGTTGGACTTTGTCGGATGGCTACACCTTC
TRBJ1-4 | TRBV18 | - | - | CASSIGGTDEKLFF | TGTGCCAGCTCGATTGGGGGGACCGATGAAAAACTGTTTTTT
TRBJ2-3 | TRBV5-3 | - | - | CARSWEAGISSPGGTDTQYF | TGTGCCAGAAGCTGGGAGGCCGGGATCTCCTCCCCGGGTGGCACAGATACGCAGTATTTT
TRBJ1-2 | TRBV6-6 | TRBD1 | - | CASTGGRGNYGYTF | TGTGCCAGCACCGGGGGCAGGGGGAACTATGGCTACACCTTC
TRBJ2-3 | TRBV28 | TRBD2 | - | CASIGSGRRTDTQYF | TGTGCCAGCATCGGTAGCGGGAGACGTACAGATACGCAGTATTTT
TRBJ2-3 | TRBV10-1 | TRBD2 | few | CASSASGTDTQYF | TGCGCCAGCAGTGCTAGCGGGACAGATACGCAGTATTTT
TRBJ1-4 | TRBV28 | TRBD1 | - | CASRTDRVGNEKLFF | TGTGCCAGCAGGACCGACAGGGTCGGTAATGAAAAACTGTTTTTT
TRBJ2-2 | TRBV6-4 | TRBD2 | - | CASRLAGESGELFF | TGTGCCAGCAGACTAGCGGGAGAGAGCGGGGAGCTGTTTTTT
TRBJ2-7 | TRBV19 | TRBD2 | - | CASSARGLAGGTSYDWQYF | TGTGCCAGTAGTGCCCGAGGGCTAGCGGGAGGAACCTCCTACGATTGGCAGTACTTC
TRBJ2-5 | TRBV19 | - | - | CASSVTGIETQYF | TGTGCCAGTAGTGTCACAGGGATTGAGACCCAGTACTTC